These 28 T cell receptor beta chains originate from one sample sequenced in a study of T cell responses to AZD1222 COVID-19 vaccine. Profiling relied on immunoSEQ multiplex PCR, and the TCRdb table lists in-frame clones only, not all of them. The sample lists 50,000 to 55,000 clones; roughly 87% were seen once. Sequencing was performed on peripheral blood, taken 28 days after the second AZD1222 dose. The receptors stem from an adult who received the AZD1222 COVID-19 vaccine.

Here the CDR3 reads CAISPSRESTGELFF. CDR3 nucleotides: TGTGCCATCAGCCCATCCCGGGAAAGCACCGGGGAGCTGTTTTTT. This sequence joins TRBV10-3 and TRBJ2-2; possible D gene TRBD2, 5 bases. The length of the CDR3 is 15 residues. CDR1 is ENHRY, CDR2 SYGVKD, per germline. V was trimmed by 6 bases and J by 4 bases, leaving 15 bases between them.

The chain is built from TRBV28 and TRBJ1-6, with 8 bases identical to TRBD1. This CDR3 is 14 amino acids long. Germline CDR1 and CDR2: MDHEN and SYDVKM. The CDR3 nucleotides are TGTGGGACAGGGCCGAGCTCCTATAATTCACCCCTCCACTTT. As protein: CGTGPSSYNSPLHF.

The chain has TRBV7-9 and TRBJ2-3; 13 nucleotides agree with TRBD2. Germline assignment: CDR1 SEHNR and CDR2 FQNEAQ (reference sequence). The CDR3 consists of 17 residues. Trimming removed 3 bases from V and 5 bases from J; junction bases left unmatched: 8. The CDR3 spells CASSFTEGLAGRDTQYF. CDR3 coding DNA: TGTGCCAGCAGCTTTACGGAGGGACTAGCGGGGAGAGATACGCAGTATTTT.

The chain uses TRBV27 and TRBJ1-2; D unclear. Between the trimmed V and J ends, which lost 6 bases and 4 bases, there was a span of 12 bases. Germline CDR1 is MNHEY and CDR2 is SMNVEV (reference sequence). This CDR3 comprises 13 residues. The CDR3 coding sequence is TGTGCCAGCAGGGCCAGCGGTGCCTATGGCTACACCTTC. Residues: CASRASGAYGYTF.

This chain links TRBV25-1 with TRBJ2-3; D gene ambiguous. V dropped 8 bases and J dropped 1 base, with 7 bases sitting between them. This CDR3 spans 12 amino acids. Germline-derived CDR1 and CDR2 are MGHDK and SYGVNS. The CDR3 reads CASDRGTDTQYF. DNA of the CDR3: TGTGCCAGCGATAGAGGCACAGATACGCAGTATTTT.

This chain uses TRBV5-1 with TRBJ2-1; 8 bases align to TRBD2. Germline lookup yields CDR1 SGHRS and CDR2 YFSETQ. CDR3 length: 14 amino acids. V shed 3 bases, J shed 6 bases, and the junction held 5 bases outside the gene matches. CDR3 amino acids: CASSWGLDGNEQFF. The CDR3 DNA reads TGCGCCAGCAGCTGGGGACTAGATGGCAATGAGCAGTTCTTC.

This clone occurred once. The gene calls are TRBV28 and TRBJ2-3, with TRBD1 identical over 9 bases. The CDR3 extends over 17 amino acids. Germline V gene lookup returns CDR1 MDHEN and CDR2 SYDVKM. Trimming cost V 1 base and J 0 bases; bases outside gene matches: 5. This chain's CDR3 is CASSLSNGQGSTDTQYF. The CDR3 bases are TGTGCCAGCAGTTTATCGAACGGACAGGGGAGCACAGATACGCAGTATTTT.

The J gene is TRBJ2-5, the V gene TRBV2; TRBD1 matches at 7 bases. V was pared by 6 bases and J by 5 bases, with 9 bases of the junction left unmatched. The CDR3 covers 14 residues. Germline CDR1 SNHLY, CDR2 FYNNEI. This CDR3 reads CASSWRQGRETQYF. DNA of the CDR3: TGTGCCAGCAGCTGGAGACAGGGTCGGGAGACCCAGTACTTC.

The chain combines TRBV24-1 with TRBJ2-1, with 9 positions matching TRBD2. The CDR3 is 15 residues long. J was trimmed by 7 bases and V by 5 bases; bases with no gene match: 8. CDR1 is KGHDR, CDR2 SFDVKD, per germline. This CDR3 reads CATSAVSGSLNEQFF. The CDR3 nucleotides are TGTGCCACCAGTGCTGTTAGCGGGAGTCTAAATGAGCAGTTCTTC.

The chain joins TRBV7-3 to TRBJ2-3; D assignment may be TRBD1 or TRBD2 (5 bases each). Trimming stripped 5 bases from V and 2 bases from J, with 11 bases between. Germline V gives CDR1 SGHTA, CDR2 FQGTGA. This CDR3 spans 14 amino acids. The CDR3 region has the DNA TGTGCCAGCAGCCCCGGGACGATCACAGATACGCAGTATTTT. Protein: CASSPGTITDTQYF. Full variable domain (remainder filled in from reference TRBV7-3 and TRBJ2-3): GAGVSQTPSNKVTEKGKYVELRCDPISGHTALYWYRQSLGQGPEFLIYFQGTGAADDSGLPNDRFFAVRPEGSVSTLKIQRTERGDSAVYLCASSPGTITDTQYFGPGTRLTVL.

The chain links TRBV21-1 to TRBJ2-5. TRBV21-1 constitutes a pseudogene. There are 14 residues in the CDR3. For the CDR3, the DNA is TGTGCCAGCAAGGAGAGGGACGGTAAAGAGACCCAGTACTTC. Its translation is CASKERDGKETQYF.

V gene TRBV7-2 combines with J gene TRBJ2-7, with 10 positions matching TRBD2. The CDR3 length is 14 residues. Germline assignment: CDR1 SGHTA and CDR2 FQGNSA. The junction had 5 bases not matched to a gene; V was cut back by 5 bases and J by 4 bases. In DNA, the CDR3 is TGTGCCAGCAGCCCGGAACTAGCGGGATACGAGCAGTACTTC. This sequence encodes CASSPELAGYEQYF.

This clone turned up a few times. V usage is TRBV4-2 and J usage is TRBJ2-7; D is unresolved. V was cut by 1 base and J by 1 base, with 8 bases left in between. This CDR3 is 14 amino acids long. The germline gives CDR1 LGHNA, CDR2 YNFKEQ. CDR3 sequence: CASSQASLSYEQYF. CDR3 sequence (DNA): TGTGCCAGCAGCCAAGCTAGTCTTTCCTACGAGCAGTACTTC.

The V call is TRBV28, the J call TRBJ2-5, with 8 bases fitting TRBD1. Losses at the gene ends were 1 base for V and 4 bases for J; bases not matched to a gene: 5. The CDR3 spans 15 residues. Germline V CDR1 and CDR2: MDHEN, SYDVKM. This CDR3 is CASSLFAGGRETQYF. CDR3 DNA sequence: TGTGCCAGCAGTTTATTTGCAGGGGGCAGAGAGACCCAGTACTTC.

J is TRBJ1-5 and V is TRBV15; weak D call: TRBD1 (5 bases). Germline-derived CDR1 and CDR2 are LNHNV and YYDKDF (reference sequence). CDR3 length: 14 residues. The V end was cut by 1 base, the J end by 7 bases, with 11 bases between. The CDR3 sequence: CATSRGDRRQPQHF. CDR3 sequence (DNA): TGTGCCACCAGCAGAGGGGACCGCCGGCAGCCCCAGCATTTT.

The chain is built from TRBV29-1 and TRBJ2-1; D remains ambiguous. Germline values: CDR1 SQVTM, CDR2 ANQGSEA. The V and J ends lost 6 bases and 9 bases respectively, with 18 bases between them. The CDR3 has 13 residues. The CDR3 region has the DNA TGCAGCGTCCGGAAGGAGTACTTTTTTGAGCAGTTCTTC. This sequence encodes CSVRKEYFFEQFF.

This clone was counted only a few times. The chain combines TRBV7-2 with TRBJ2-1; D perhaps matches TRBD1 (5 bases). The CDR3 contains 13 residues. V lost 1 base and J lost 12, with 13 bases in between. In germline, CDR1 is SGHTA, CDR2 FQGNSA. CDR3 bases: TGTGCCAGCAGCTTAGGGACAAGATTGTGGCAGTTCTTC. Amino acid sequence: CASSLGTRLWQFF. Variable domain in full (rest from reference TRBV7-2 and TRBJ2-1): GAGVSQSPSNKVTEKGKDVELRCDPISGHTALYWYRQSLGQGLEFLIYFQGNSAPDKSGLPSDRFSAERTGGSVSTLTIQRTQQEDSAVYLCASSLGTRLWQFFGPGTRLTVL.

This clone was recorded once. The chain carries TRBV5-6 and TRBJ2-2, with D maybe TRBD2 (6 bases). CDR1 is SGHDT, CDR2 YYEEEE, per germline. The V gene lost 2 bases and the J gene lost 1 base, with 6 bases spanning the gap. The CDR3 loop spans 14 amino acids. As DNA, the CDR3 is TGTGCCAGCAGCTTCGGGGGGAACACCGGGGAGCTGTTTTTT. Protein: CASSFGGNTGELFF.

Written as DNA, the CDR3 is TGTGCCAGCGGGGTAATGATGAACACTGAAGCTTTCTTT. It specifies CASGVMMNTEAFF. J is TRBJ1-1 and V is TRBV6-5; D gene uncertain. Germline CDR1 reads MNHEY; CDR2 reads SVGAGI. The CDR3 is 13 residues long. Trimming cost V 8 bases and J 0 bases, with 10 bases left between them.

The V gene is TRBV9, the J gene TRBJ2-1; D gene ambiguous. The CDR3 spans 13 residues. V shed 0 bases and J shed 10 bases, with 11 bases lying between them. Germline CDR1 and CDR2: SGDLS and YYNGEE. CDR3 bases: TGTGCCAGCAGCGTAGGGGCGGCAGGAGAGCAGTTCTTC. The encoded protein is CASSVGAAGEQFF.

The J gene is TRBJ2-7, the V gene TRBV7-6; TRBD1 is a possible D gene (6 bases). The ends were cut back, 1 base at V and 2 bases at J, with 12 bases in the middle. Germline CDR1 SGHVS, CDR2 FNYEAQ. The CDR3 covers 15 residues. The CDR3 sequence: CASSLEQGQAYEQYF. The CDR3 DNA is TGTGCCAGCAGCTTAGAGCAGGGGCAGGCCTACGAGCAGTACTTC.

This chain uses TRBV27 with TRBJ2-1, with 11 bases that match TRBD1. V dropped 6 bases and J dropped 7; count of bases not matched to a gene: 8. The CDR3 extends over 15 amino acids. Per germline, CDR1 MNHEY and CDR2 SMNVEV (reference sequence). CDR3 loop: CASRGRTGGRNEQFF. The CDR3 nucleotides are TGTGCCAGCAGAGGACGGACAGGGGGCAGGAATGAGCAGTTCTTC.

The gene calls are TRBV11-2 and TRBJ2-3, with TRBD2 identical over 12 bases. Losses at the gene ends were 6 bases for V and 3 bases for J; bases not matched to a gene: 10. CDR1 and CDR2 (germline): SGHAT, FQNNGV. This CDR3 comprises 17 residues. The chain's CDR3 is CASRRGGGTSGTDTQYF. CDR3 nucleotide sequence: TGTGCCAGCAGGCGAGGGGGCGGGACTAGCGGGACAGATACGCAGTATTTT. Full variable domain (remainder filled in from reference TRBV11-2 and TRBJ2-3): EAGVAQSPRYKIIEKRQSVAFWCNPISGHATLYWYQQILGQGPKLLIQFQNNGVVDDSQLPKDRFSAERLKGVDSTLKIQPAKLEDSAVYLCASRRGGGTSGTDTQYFGPGTRLTVL.

This chain connects TRBV7-8 to TRBJ1-5, with D possibly matching TRBD1 (5 bases). Trimming stripped 5 bases from V and 6 bases from J, with 17 bases between. Per the germline V gene, CDR1 is SGHVS and CDR2 is FQNEAQ. The CDR3 length is 15 residues. The CDR3 reads CASSPWGGKAQPQHF. The CDR3 DNA sequence: TGTGCCAGCAGCCCCTGGGGGGGGAAAGCTCAGCCCCAGCATTTT.

This clone was counted once. The chain uses TRBV6-5 and TRBJ1-5; D not resolved. The CDR3 spans 14 residues. Germline assignment: CDR1 MNHEY and CDR2 SVGAGI. V gave up 6 bases and J gave up 2 bases, with 11 bases separating them. CDR3 bases: TGTGCCAGCAGGGTGAATGGCGGCAATCAGCCCCAGCATTTT. It yields the protein CASRVNGGNQPQHF.

This rearrangement joins TRBV27 to TRBJ2-5; 14 bases match TRBD2. CDR1 and CDR2 (germline): MNHEY, SMNVEV (reference sequence). There are 17 residues in the CDR3. V was pared by 4 bases and J by 5 bases, with 9 bases of the junction left unmatched. The CDR3: CASSSGLAGAPWETQYF. The DNA of the CDR3 is TGTGCCAGCAGTTCGGGACTAGCGGGAGCCCCCTGGGAGACCCAGTACTTC.

The chain couples TRBV13 to TRBJ2-2; unclear D gene. Trimming stripped 4 bases from V and 5 bases from J, with 14 bases between. The CDR3 sequence is 15 residues long. Per the germline V gene, CDR1 is PRHDT and CDR2 is FYEKMQ (reference sequence). CDR3 DNA sequence: TGTGCCAGCAGCTCGGGCCCTGATAGGACCGGGGAGCTGTTTTTT. Protein: CASSSGPDRTGELFF.

This chain connects TRBV5-1 to TRBJ2-6; TRBD2 is a possible D gene (6 bases). This CDR3 has 20 residues. Germline V lookup: CDR1 SGHRS, CDR2 YFSETQ. The V end lost 2 bases, the J end lost 0 bases, and 21 bases lay between the germline ends. CDR3 sequence (DNA): TGCGCCAGCAGCTTATCGGGTGGAGGGCAAGCCTACTCTGGGGCCAACGTCCTGACTTTC. It encodes CASSLSGGGQAYSGANVLTF.